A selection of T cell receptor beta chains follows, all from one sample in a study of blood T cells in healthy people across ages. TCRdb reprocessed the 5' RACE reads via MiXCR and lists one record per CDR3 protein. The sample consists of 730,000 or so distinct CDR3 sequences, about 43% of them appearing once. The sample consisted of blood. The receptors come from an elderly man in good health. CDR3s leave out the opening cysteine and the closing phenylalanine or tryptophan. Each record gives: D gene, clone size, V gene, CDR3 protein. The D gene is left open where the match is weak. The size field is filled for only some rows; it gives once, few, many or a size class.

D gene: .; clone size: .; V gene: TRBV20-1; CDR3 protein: SARDSRGYNEQF
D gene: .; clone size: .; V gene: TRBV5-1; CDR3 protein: ASSFTSSVSGELF
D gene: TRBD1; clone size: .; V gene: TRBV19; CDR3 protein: ASIGQGGVGEQF
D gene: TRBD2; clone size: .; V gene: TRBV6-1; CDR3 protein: ASSEAFGGSLYNEQF
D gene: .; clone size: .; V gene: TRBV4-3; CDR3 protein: ASQTGASASTDTRY
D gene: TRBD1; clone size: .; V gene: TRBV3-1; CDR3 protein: ASSLQGDEEQY
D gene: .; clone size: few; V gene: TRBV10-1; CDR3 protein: ASSESGTVLQY
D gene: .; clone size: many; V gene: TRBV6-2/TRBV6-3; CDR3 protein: ASSSPMGATTDTQY
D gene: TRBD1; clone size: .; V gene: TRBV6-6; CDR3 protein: AILGQGRTGELF
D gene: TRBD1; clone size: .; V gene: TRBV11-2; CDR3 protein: ASSQGGGQVGEKLF
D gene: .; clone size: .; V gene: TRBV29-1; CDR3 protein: SARVGAPYNEQF
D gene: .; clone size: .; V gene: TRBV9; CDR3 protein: ASSVGGRSDTQY
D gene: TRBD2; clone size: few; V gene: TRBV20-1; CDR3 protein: SARAGTSGTPSSYNEQF
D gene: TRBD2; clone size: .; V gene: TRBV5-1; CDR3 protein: ASAGTSGRATSTDTQY
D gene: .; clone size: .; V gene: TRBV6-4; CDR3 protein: ASSDGRGPYGYT
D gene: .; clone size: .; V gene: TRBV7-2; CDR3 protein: ASTPRFGIYYEQY
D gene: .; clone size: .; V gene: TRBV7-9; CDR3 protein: ASSLGVESTDTQY
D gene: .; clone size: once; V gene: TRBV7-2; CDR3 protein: ASSFLGGANEKLF
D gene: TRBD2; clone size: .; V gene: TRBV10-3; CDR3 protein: AISPSGRGDNEQF
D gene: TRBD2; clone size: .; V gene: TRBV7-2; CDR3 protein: ASSRGLAGGIRTDTQY
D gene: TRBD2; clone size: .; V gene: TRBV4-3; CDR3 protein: ASSQLAGEGHEQY
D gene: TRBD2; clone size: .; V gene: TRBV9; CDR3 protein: ASSPTTSDFSYEQY
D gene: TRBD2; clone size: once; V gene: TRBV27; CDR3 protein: ASSPLAGGSSYNEQF
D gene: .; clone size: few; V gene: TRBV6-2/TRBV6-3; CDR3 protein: ASSYSTSPDTQY
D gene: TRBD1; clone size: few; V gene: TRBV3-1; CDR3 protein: ASSLWTTSGGYNEQF
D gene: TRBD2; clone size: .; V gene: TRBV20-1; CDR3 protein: SARDLAGEMSYNEQF
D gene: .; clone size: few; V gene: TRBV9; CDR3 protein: ASSVAGLAREDEQF
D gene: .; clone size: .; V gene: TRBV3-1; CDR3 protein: ASSQGDRAGELF
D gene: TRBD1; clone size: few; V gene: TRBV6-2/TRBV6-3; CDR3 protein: ATTRDRVSYEQY
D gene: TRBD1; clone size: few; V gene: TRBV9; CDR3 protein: ASSERPGQGISGANVLT
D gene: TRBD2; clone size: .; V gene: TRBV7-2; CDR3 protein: ASSARAGGNNEQF
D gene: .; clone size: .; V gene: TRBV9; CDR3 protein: ASSPEALAGFEQY
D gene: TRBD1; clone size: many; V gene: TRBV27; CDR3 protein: ASSPNRGTEAF
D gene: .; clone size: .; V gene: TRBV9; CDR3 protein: ASSVTSRGAYNEQF
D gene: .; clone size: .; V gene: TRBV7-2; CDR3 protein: ASSPDSKETQY
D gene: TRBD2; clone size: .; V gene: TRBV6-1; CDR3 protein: ASSEVGGVTGDTQY
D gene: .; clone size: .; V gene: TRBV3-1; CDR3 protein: ASSQDRTGTGRADTQY
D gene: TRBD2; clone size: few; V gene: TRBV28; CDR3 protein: ASSGTSGSLREQY
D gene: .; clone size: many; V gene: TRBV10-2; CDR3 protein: ASSVAGAGANVLT